The text below deals with one T cell receptor (beta chain). Its antigen is not known. This CDR3 comprises 18 residues. The germline gives CDR1 SNHLY, CDR2 FYNNEI. With V trimmed by 5 bases and J by 4 bases, 13 bases remained unmatched. The data originate from a study of cytomegalovirus exposure and HLA in healthy donors. Study outcomes and limitations: CMV serostatus was the sole immune exposure data available. Whilst most TCR sequences proved rare, a subset of public TCRs occurred across many donors.

The PCR employed 60 Vbeta primers together with 13 Jbeta primers. Clones were sequenced by immunoSEQ multiplex PCR, and TCRdb holds only the in-frame ones, with some missing. The table lists roughly 99,000 clones, around 77% of them singletons, with approximately 4.5% in the top ten. The receptor's source is a male donor in good health and CMV-seronegative. Input material: PBMCs. J is TRBJ2-7 and V is TRBV2; 14 nucleotides align to TRBD2. The CDR3 DNA sequence: TGTGCCAGCAGTTCAAACCTAGGGACTAGCGGGAGAGGATACGAGCAGTACTTC. Translated: CASSSNLGTSGRGYEQYF.